These T cell receptor beta chains were read from a single sample in a study of blood T cell repertoires in COVID-19. Assay: immunoSEQ multiplex PCR; the TCRdb copy retains only in-frame clones and omits some. The top ten clones hold approximately 12% of a sample with under 450,000 clones, approximately 88% of them seen once. The sample was peripheral blood. The receptors shown here come from a woman between 45 and 65 years old with COVID-19, enrolled during active disease. Both conserved end residues are part of each CDR3. D genes are given only for firm matches. Clone size appears in some rows only: once, few, many, or a class for an expanded clone.

J gene,clone size,V gene,D gene,CDR3 protein,CDR3 DNA
TRBJ2-2,-,TRBV4-1,TRBD2,CASSQASGGNTGELFF,TGCGCCAGCAGCCAAGCTAGCGGGGGAAACACCGGGGAGCTGTTTTTT
TRBJ2-1,-,TRBV11-1,TRBD1,CASSARQGQEQFF,TGTGCCAGCAGCGCCCGACAGGGACAGGAGCAGTTCTTC
TRBJ2-3,-,TRBV18,-,CASSRGAQYTQYF,TGTGCCAGCTCTCGGGGGGCCCAGTATACGCAGTATTTT
TRBJ2-2,-,TRBV7-6,-,CASSLSRDTGELFF,TGTGCCAGCAGCTTGAGCAGGGACACCGGGGAGCTGTTTTTT
TRBJ2-7,-,TRBV5-1,TRBD2,CASSKRRSSGGNSYEQYF,TGCGCCAGCAGCAAGAGGCGCTCTAGCGGGGGGAACTCCTACGAGCAGTACTTC
TRBJ2-3,few,TRBV5-1,-,CATATHRTDTQYF,TGCGCCACCGCGACTCACCGCACAGATACGCAGTATTTT
TRBJ1-1,few,TRBV6-5,TRBD1,CASSYGTGGTEAFF,TGTGCCAGCAGTTACGGGACAGGGGGCACTGAAGCTTTCTTT
TRBJ2-3,-,TRBV4-1,-,CASSQGAGTTDTQYF,TGCGCCAGCAGCCAAGGCGCGGGGACCACAGATACGCAGTATTTT
TRBJ2-3,once,TRBV24-1,TRBD2,CATSDFARTSGGADTQYF,TGTGCCACCAGTGATTTCGCCCGTACTAGCGGGGGGGCAGATACGCAGTATTTT
TRBJ1-6,-,TRBV6-2/TRBV6-3,TRBD1,CASSYPTGVHF,TGTGCCAGCAGTTACCCGACAGGGGTCCACTTT
TRBJ1-4,once,TRBV12-2,-,CASRLVWAEGASNEKLFF,-
TRBJ2-7,-,TRBV5-4,TRBD2,CASSLGVGLAAPISYEQYF,TGTGCCAGCAGCTTGGGTGTGGGACTAGCGGCTCCAATCTCCTACGAGCAGTACTTC
TRBJ2-3,-,TRBV5-1,TRBD2,CASSLELAGTDTQYF,TGCGCCAGCAGCTTGGAACTAGCGGGAACAGATACGCAGTATTTT
TRBJ2-7,-,TRBV12-3/TRBV12-4,TRBD1,CASSYGQGGEQYF,TGTGCCAGCAGCTACGGACAGGGAGGCGAGCAGTACTTC
TRBJ2-7,-,TRBV5-1,-,CASSSGGTSGEQYF,TGCGCCAGCAGCTCTGGCGGGACTTCGGGCGAGCAGTACTTC
TRBJ2-7,-,TRBV6-1,TRBD2,CASSEVLAGGSNEQYF,TGTGCCAGCAGTGAGGTGCTAGCGGGGGGCTCTAACGAGCAGTACTTC
TRBJ1-2,-,TRBV28,-,CASFGRGYYGYTF,TGTGCCAGTTTTGGCAGGGGCTACTATGGCTACACCTTC
TRBJ1-2,once,TRBV3-1/TRBV3-2,-,CASSLRDSDGYTF,TGTGCCAGCAGCCTACGGGACTCGGATGGCTACACCTTC
TRBJ2-2,-,TRBV27,-,CASRRTPISAGELFF,TGTGCCAGCAGACGGACTCCCATCTCGGCCGGGGAGCTGTTTTTT
TRBJ2-7,once,TRBV28,-,CASSFGQGLSYEQYF,TGTGCCAGCAGTTTCGGGCAGGGGCTGAGCTACGAGCAGTACTTC
TRBJ2-1,-,TRBV29-1,TRBD1,CSVRRQGGINEQFF,TGCAGCGTTCGTCGACAGGGGGGAATCAATGAGCAGTTCTTC
TRBJ2-5,-,TRBV6-2/TRBV6-3,-,CASSAIGVPETQYF,TGTGCCAGCAGTGCGATAGGGGTCCCAGAGACCCAGTACTTC
TRBJ2-5,-,TRBV10-3,TRBD2,CATNGGGPFQTQYF,TGTGCCACAAACGGGGGGGGGCCTTTCCAGACCCAGTACTTC
TRBJ1-5,-,TRBV6-5,-,CASSYQGLGQPQHF,TGTGCCAGCAGTTACCAGGGATTGGGTCAGCCCCAGCATTTT
TRBJ2-7,-,TRBV3-1/TRBV3-2,TRBD2,CASSQVASGVYEQYF,TGTGCCAGCAGCCAAGTCGCTAGCGGGGTATACGAGCAGTACTTC
TRBJ1-1,few,TRBV29-1,TRBD1,CSAGQGNTEAFF,TGCAGCGCCGGACAGGGGAACACTGAAGCTTTCTTT
TRBJ1-2,few,TRBV30,-,CAWTPGVDGNGYTF,TGTGCCTGGACGCCAGGGGTTGATGGGAATGGCTACACCTTC
TRBJ1-4,few,TRBV27,-,CASSKGRGANEKLFF,TGTGCCAGCAGTAAGGGGCGCGGGGCTAATGAAAAACTGTTTTTT
TRBJ1-6,-,TRBV7-8,-,CASRGTGSGSPLHF,TGTGCCAGCAGAGGAACAGGGAGCGGTTCACCCCTCCACTTT
TRBJ2-3,-,TRBV4-2,TRBD2,CASSPAGAGGLDTQYF,TGTGCCAGCAGCCCTGCCGGGGCGGGGGGCCTGGATACGCAGTATTTT
TRBJ1-5,-,TRBV6-5,-,CASTPRMVVQPQHF,TGTGCCAGCACGCCCAGGATGGTGGTTCAGCCCCAGCATTTT
TRBJ1-5,-,TRBV30,-,CAWNEGSNQPQHF,TGTGCCTGGAACGAGGGAAGCAATCAGCCCCAGCATTTT
TRBJ2-7,-,TRBV19,-,CASSPFLTSPEQYF,TGTGCCAGTAGTCCATTCCTGACTTCCCCCGAGCAGTACTTC
TRBJ1-2,-,TRBV10-1,-,CASSESRAERSYGYTF,TGCGCCAGCAGTGAGTCGAGGGCAGAACGTAGCTATGGCTACACCTTC
TRBJ1-1,-,TRBV30,-,CAWSRGSNTEAFF,TGTGCCTGGAGTCGGGGATCGAACACTGAAGCTTTCTTT
TRBJ2-3,-,TRBV9,-,CASQRWTGDTQYF,TGTGCCAGCCAGAGATGGACTGGTGATACGCAGTATTTT
TRBJ2-3,-,TRBV20-1,-,CSAIRKDTQYF,TGCAGTGCCATCAGGAAGGATACGCAGTATTTT
TRBJ1-1,once,TRBV10-2,TRBD1,CASTVTGVNTEAFF,TGCGCCAGCACTGTCACAGGGGTTAACACTGAAGCTTTCTTT
TRBJ2-5,-,TRBV28,-,CASSSYGESGQETQYF,TGTGCCAGCAGTTCTTACGGGGAGAGTGGCCAAGAGACCCAGTACTTC
TRBJ2-7,once,TRBV5-4,-,CASSLGVVRAYEQYF,TGTGCCAGCAGCTTGGGGGTAGTCAGGGCCTACGAGCAGTACTTC
TRBJ2-5,few,TRBV5-5,-,CASSFSGTLQETQYF,TGTGCCAGCAGCTTTAGTGGGACACTACAAGAGACCCAGTACTTC